What follows are 27 T cell receptor beta chains derived from one specimen sequenced in a study of Graves' ophthalmopathy and Graves' hyperthyroidism. Researchers took RNA transcripts and amplified TCR beta CDR3 regions from them. RT-PCR in the first round used HTBI primers; a second-round multiplex PCR followed. TCRdb used MiXCR to reprocess the multiplex PCR reads, holding one entry per CDR3 protein. The sample gives 300,000 to 350,000 distinct CDR3 sequences, 15% to 20% of which show up once; approximately 13% is in the top ten. Sequencing input: peripheral blood. The receptors originated from an adult man with Graves' ophthalmopathy.

This clonotype was observed many times. The chain couples TRBV6-5 to TRBJ2-7, with 9 bases lining up with TRBD1. Germline V gene data show CDR1 as MNHEY and CDR2 as SVGAGI. The length of the CDR3 is 14 residues. After removal of 2 bases from V and 3 bases from J, the junction contained 2 bases not matched to a gene. The CDR3 protein is CASSYATGGYEQYF. The CDR3, as DNA: TGTGCCAGCAGTTACGCGACAGGGGGCTACGAGCAGTACTTC.

A word on this clonotype: At one end, the junction sequence differs from germline, possibly due to a read error. V is TRBV28 and J is TRBJ1-2; 7 nucleotides align to TRBD1. This CDR3 comprises 15 residues. Germline V gene sequence: CDR1 MDHEN, CDR2 SYDVKM. The CDR3 reads CASWTGLPSNYGYNF. The CDR3, as DNA: TGTGCCAGCTGGACAGGATTGCCCTCCAACTATGGCTACAACTTC.

A few counts support this clonotype. The chain links TRBV7-2 to TRBJ1-5; D is perhaps TRBD1 (6 bases). The CDR3 sequence is 14 residues long. V was shortened by 3 bases and J by 9 bases, with 15 bases between the two germline ends. Germline lookup yields CDR1 SGHTA and CDR2 FQGNSA. The CDR3 loop reads CASSLGLQGRPQHF. CDR3 DNA sequence: TGTGCCAGCAGCTTGGGCTTACAGGGCCGGCCCCAGCATTTT.

This clonotype was recorded at least ten times. The chain joins TRBV6-5 to TRBJ2-2; D not resolved. V was clipped by 2 bases and J by 0 bases, with 7 bases between them. CDR3 size: 15 residues. Germline values: CDR1 MNHEY, CDR2 SVGAGI. CDR3 residues: CASSYEHTNTGELFF. CDR3 nucleotide sequence: TGTGCCAGCAGTTACGAGCACACGAACACCGGGGAGCTGTTTTTT.

The chain has TRBV11-2 and TRBJ2-7; 8 bases match TRBD1. Germline values: CDR1 SGHAT, CDR2 FQNNGV. The trim removed 2 bases at V and 3 bases at J, leaving 9 bases unmatched. The CDR3 has 16 amino acids. The CDR3 sequence: CASSLLDRVGFYEQYF. The CDR3 DNA follows: TGTGCCAGCAGCTTACTGGACAGGGTGGGATTCTACGAGCAGTACTTC.

This clonotype came up many times. The chain links TRBV12-5 to TRBJ1-6, with TRBD1 matching over 10 bases. The CDR3 loop spans 14 amino acids. Germline CDR1 reads LGHNT; CDR2 reads FRNRAP. J lost 10 bases, V lost 7 bases, and 7 bases had no gene match. The CDR3 spells CASAQTGGESPLHF. Here the CDR3 DNA reads TGTGCTAGTGCTCAGACAGGGGGCGAATCACCCCTCCACTTT.

This clonotype was seen ten or more times. The CDR3 nucleotides are TGTGCCAGCAGCTTGGGCTACCTATTCTACGAGCAGTACTTC. It codes for CASSLGYLFYEQYF. The chain uses TRBV5-5 and TRBJ2-7; D call uncertain. CDR3 size: 14 residues. V was trimmed by 0 bases and J by 3 bases, leaving 10 bases between them. The germline CDR1 and CDR2 sequences are SGHKS and YYEKEE (reference sequence). The entire variable domain, with the rest obtained from reference TRBV5-5 and TRBJ2-7, is as follows: DAGVTQSPTHLIKTRGQQVTLRCSPISGHKSVSWYQQVLGQGPQFIFQYYEKEERGRGNFPDRFSARQFPNYSSELNVNALLLGDSALYLCASSLGYLFYEQYFGPGTRLTVT.

J is TRBJ2-7 and V is TRBV28; TRBD2 aligns across 8 bases. Trimming took 5 bases from V and 4 from J; bases not matched to a gene: 7. The CDR3 totals 14 residues. Germline V lookup: CDR1 MDHEN, CDR2 SYDVKM. DNA of the CDR3: TGTGCCAGCAGTATAGGGACTAGGGGATACGAGCAGTACTTC. It specifies CASSIGTRGYEQYF.

In its sample, this clonotype was seen many times. V gene TRBV12-3 or TRBV12-4 combines with J gene TRBJ2-5; 8 positions match TRBD2. V was pared by 7 bases and J by 4 bases, with 8 bases of the junction left unmatched. The CDR3 loop spans 14 amino acids. The CDR3 region has the DNA TGTGCCAGCACCCCCGGGGGGGGGCGAGAGACCCAGTACTTC. This gives the protein CASTPGGGRETQYF.

This clonotype was detected ten times or more. The J gene is TRBJ1-5, the V gene TRBV27, with TRBD1 identical over 8 bases. CDR1 is MNHEY and CDR2 is SMNVEV in the germline V gene (reference sequence). This CDR3 spans 14 amino acids. The V gene end was trimmed by 5 bases and the J gene end by 4 bases; junction bases not matched to a gene: 4. CDR3 coding DNA: TGTGCCAGCAGTATGGGACAGGAAAATCAGCCCCAGCATTTT. Its protein product is CASSMGQENQPQHF.

This clonotype was seen only a few times. V gene TRBV6-1 combines with J gene TRBJ1-2; D uncertain. Germline V gene sequence: CDR1 MNHNS, CDR2 SASEGT. V lost 0 bases and J lost 4, with 9 bases in between. CDR3 length equals 14 residues. CDR3 sequence (DNA): TGTGCCAGCAGTGAAGCGGTACCCACCTATGGCTACACCTTC. Translating gives CASSEAVPTYGYTF.

V usage is TRBV27 and J usage is TRBJ1-6; no reliable D call. Between the trimmed V and J ends, which lost 5 bases and 8 bases, there was a span of 7 bases. The CDR3 is 12 amino acids. The germline V gene encodes CDR1 MNHEY and CDR2 SMNVEV (reference sequence). CDR3 protein: CASSPTYSPLHF. CDR3 in DNA: TGTGCCAGCAGTCCGACGTATTCACCCCTCCACTTT.

There are many counts of this clonotype. CDR3 residues: CASSQAGDQPQHF. The CDR3 coding sequence is TGTGCCAGCAGCCAAGCGGGAGATCAGCCCCAGCATTTT. The rearrangement links TRBV3-1 to TRBJ1-5, with D unclear. The germline gives CDR1 LGHDT, CDR2 YNNKEL (reference sequence). The CDR3 sequence is 13 residues long. Between the trimmed V and J ends, which lost 1 base and 5 bases, there was a span of 6 bases.

This clonotype came up many times. As DNA, the CDR3 is TGTGCCATCAGGATAGACAGGGACCACTCCTACGAGCAGTACTTC. Translating it yields CAIRIDRDHSYEQYF. The chain employs TRBV10-3 and TRBJ2-7; 7 bases agree with TRBD1. Unmatched junction bases numbered 8, after V lost 6 bases and J lost 0 bases. Per the germline V gene, CDR1 is ENHRY and CDR2 is SYGVKD. The CDR3 spans 15 residues.

The sample holds many counts of this clonotype. In nucleotides, the CDR3 is TGTGCCAGCAGTGTAGGGACAGGGAACAATCAGCCCCAGCATTTT. Protein sequence: CASSVGTGNNQPQHF. The chain carries TRBV7-8 and TRBJ1-5; the match to TRBD1 covers 9 bases. Per germline, CDR1 SGHVS and CDR2 FQNEAQ. The CDR3 sequence is 15 residues long. V lost 6 bases, J lost 3 bases, and 6 bases stayed unmatched.

This clonotype came up many times. The V gene is TRBV7-9, the J gene TRBJ1-6; D uncertain. The germline V and J ends were trimmed by 4 bases and 8 bases, with 21 bases remaining between them. Germline loops: CDR1 SEHNR, CDR2 FQNEAQ (reference sequence). The CDR3 is 17 residues long. In DNA form, the CDR3 reads TGTGCCAGCAGCTCGAGTCTAGCAGGAATAATGGATTCACCCCTCCACTTT. This sequence encodes CASSSSLAGIMDSPLHF.

V and J are TRBV12-3 or TRBV12-4 and TRBJ1-6; D call uncertain. The V and J ends lost 3 bases and 7 bases respectively, with 7 bases between them. The CDR3 runs 13 residues. CDR3 nucleotides: TGTGCCAGCAGTTTCCATGGGAATTCACCCCTCCACTTT. Amino acid sequence: CASSFHGNSPLHF.

There are many counts of this clonotype. The chain combines TRBV30 with TRBJ1-3; D gene ambiguous. This CDR3 is 16 amino acids long. V gave up 2 bases and J gave up 0 bases, with 14 bases separating them. Germline V CDR1 and CDR2: GTSNPN, SVGIG (reference sequence). The CDR3 sequence: CAWSRQAALSGNTIYF. The CDR3, as DNA: TGTGCCTGGAGTCGGCAGGCCGCGCTCTCTGGAAACACCATATATTTT.

In its sample, this clonotype was seen many times. The chain uses TRBV18 and TRBJ1-2; 7 bases agree with TRBD1. This CDR3 is built from 15 residues. Germline V gene data show CDR1 as KGHSH and CDR2 as LQKENI. V dropped 5 bases and J dropped 4; count of bases not matched to a gene: 10. The CDR3 spells CASSESAGGIYGYTF. The CDR3 DNA sequence: TGTGCCAGCTCAGAATCGGCAGGGGGAATCTATGGCTACACCTTC.

At least ten counts were recorded for this clonotype. The chain is built from TRBV7-9 and TRBJ2-7; tentatively, D is TRBD1 (6 bases). V was cut by 0 bases and J by 2 bases, with 11 bases left in between. CDR1 and CDR2 (germline): SEHNR, FQNEAQ (reference sequence). CDR3 length: 15 residues. CDR3 in amino acids: CASSLARTETYEQYF. CDR3 coding DNA: TGTGCCAGCAGCTTAGCCCGGACAGAGACCTACGAGCAGTACTTC.

CDR3: CASSYSIREAYEQYF. In nucleotides, the CDR3 is TGTGCCAGCAGTTACTCGATAAGGGAGGCCTACGAGCAGTACTTC. The chain links TRBV6-5 to TRBJ2-7; D perhaps matches TRBD2 (6 bases). The germline CDR1 and CDR2 sequences are MNHEY and SVGAGI. Deletions cut 0 bases from V and 2 bases from J, with 11 bases between. This CDR3 spans 15 amino acids.

This clonotype was picked up many times. The chain employs TRBV5-1 and TRBJ1-2; 9 bases are shared with TRBD1. The CDR3 runs 14 residues. Germline trimming cut 4 bases from V and 8 bases from J; bases unmatched to any gene: 9. Germline V gene data show CDR1 as SGHRS and CDR2 as YFSETQ. CDR3 in DNA: TGCGCCAGCAGCCCAAGGGACAGGGAGGAAGGCTACACCTTC. It yields the protein CASSPRDREEGYTF.

This clonotype was counted many times. This rearrangement joins TRBV19 to TRBJ1-5; D unresolved. CDR3 length equals 15 residues. Germline V gene lookup returns CDR1 LNHDA and CDR2 SQIVND (reference sequence). The V and J ends lost 3 bases and 2 bases respectively, with 11 bases between them. Written as DNA, the CDR3 is TGTGCCAGTAGTATCGCGGGAATGGGCAATCAGCCCCAGCATTTT. Protein product: CASSIAGMGNQPQHF. Variable domain in full (rest from reference TRBV19 and TRBJ1-5): DGGITQSPKYLFRKEGQNVTLSCEQNLNHDAMYWYRQDPGQGLRLIYYSQIVNDFQKGDIAEGYSVSREKKESFPLTVTSAQKNPTAFYLCASSIAGMGNQPQHFGDGTRLSIL.

This clonotype was seen at least ten times. The chain has TRBV10-3 and TRBJ1-1; 7 bases align to TRBD1. The V segment lost 8 bases and the J segment 4 bases; nucleotides outside the gene matches: 4. Germline-derived CDR1 and CDR2 are ENHRY and SYGVKD. This CDR3 region has 12 residues. This chain's CDR3 is CAIHGDSTEAFF. The CDR3, as DNA: TGTGCCATCCACGGGGACAGCACTGAAGCTTTCTTT.

There are many counts of this clonotype. The chain joins TRBV25-1 to TRBJ2-5; D unclear. Trimming took 5 bases from V and 2 from J, leaving 12 bases between them. CDR3 length: 14 amino acids. Per germline, CDR1 MGHDK and CDR2 SYGVNS. The CDR3 DNA reads TGTGCCAGCAGTAATTTCGACGGACAAGAGACCCAGTACTTC. It is translated as CASSNFDGQETQYF.

The table lists this clonotype with many counts. The chain recombines TRBV12-3 or TRBV12-4 with TRBJ2-2, with a tentative D call TRBD2 (5 bases). V was pared by 6 bases and J by 7 bases, with 15 bases between. The CDR3 runs to 14 residues. CDR3 sequence (DNA): TGTGCCAGCAGAAAGACGGCCGGGAACGGGGAGCTGTTTTTT. Translated: CASRKTAGNGELFF.

This clonotype has a count of ten or more. The chain carries TRBV5-1 and TRBJ2-7; perhaps D is TRBD1 or TRBD2 (5 bases each). CDR1 is SGHRS, CDR2 YFSETQ, per germline. V was trimmed by 3 bases and J by 2 bases, leaving 15 bases between them. The CDR3 spans 15 residues. As DNA, the CDR3 is TGCGCCAGCAGCTCATCCGGGACCCGGACCTACGAGCAGTACTTC. Amino acid sequence: CASSSSGTRTYEQYF.